This T cell receptor beta chain was captured in a study of blood T cells in healthy people across ages. Germline lookup yields CDR1 LGHDT and CDR2 YNNKEL (reference sequence). CDR3 length equals 15 residues. A J-beta primer mix and a sample-barcoded 5' primer were used in a second PCR of roughly 7 to 12 cycles. Using its own MiXCR run on the 5' RACE reads, TCRdb lists one record per CDR3 protein. Here the sample spans some 1.8 million distinct CDR3 sequences, roughly two fifths being singletons. Remarks on this clonotype: A read error may produce the germline difference seen at one junction end.

The source material was blood. This rearrangement joins TRBV3-1 to TRBJ2-7, with unresolved D. The source of this sequence is a human donor in good health. CDR3 in amino acids: CASSLKGRSTYERYF. CDR3 bases: TGTGCCAGCAGCCTCAAGGGCAGGAGTACCTACGAGCGGTACTTC.